This T cell receptor (beta chain) was sequenced for a study of regulatory T cells in long-lasting Graves disease. Study-level points and caveats: Favored gene segments in persistent disease were TRBV28, TRBJ1-2 and TRBJ2-5.

As to time point: newly diagnosed GD, antithyroid drugs for less than 3 months. The TCR library was made from RNA that had been extracted from PBMCs in TRIzol. With iRepertoire HTBI primers and Arm-PCR of CDR3 regions, TCR beta libraries were built. TCRdb reprocessed the multiplex PCR reads via MiXCR and lists one record per CDR3 protein. There are 450,000 to 700,000 distinct CDR3 sequences in the sample; about 13% occur only once, and over 7.5% lies in the top ten. V lost 5 bases to trimming and J lost 4 bases, with 20 bases between them. Germline V gene data show CDR1 as PRHDT and CDR2 as FYEKMQ (reference sequence). The CDR3 extends over 16 amino acids. This clonotype was seen a handful of times. Its specificity is not known. These data were also filed under a second study, of T cells in Graves' hyperthyroidism and ophthalmopathy. As that study records: Across 18 months, stable Graves' hyperthyroidism was marked by no progression to ophthalmopathy. Within blood appeared most thyroid clonotypes that had expanded above 0.001.

J is TRBJ2-5 and V is TRBV13; tentative D call: TRBD2 (7 bases). The input for sequencing was peripheral blood mononuclear cells (PBMCs), taken at new diagnosis, from a patient treated with antithyroid drugs. This sequence was found in a man aged 30-40 years with Graves disease. The CDR3 coding sequence is TGTGCCAGCAGCCTGACAGTCTGGGCGGGGGCAGAGACCCAGTACTTC. Amino acid sequence: CASSLTVWAGAETQYF.